The rows below give T cell receptor beta chains drawn from one sample of a study of blood T cell repertoires in COVID-19. The data were produced by immunoSEQ multiplex PCR, yet TCRdb's version contains in-frame clones alone and is incomplete. This repertoire shows roughly 250,000 clones, roughly 82% found once; its top ten account for approximately 5%. Sample: peripheral blood. All receptors come from a woman at least 80 years old with active or convalescent COVID-19. The CDR3 runs from the conserved cysteine through the conserved F or W. A D gene is named only where the DNA matches it firmly. The size of a clone is reported for some rows only, either as once, few or many, or as a class for expanded clones.

TRBJ2-5	TRBV5-1	TRBD1	.	TGCGCCAGCAGCTTGGCCCGGGACAGAGAGTACTTC	CASSLARDREYF
TRBJ2-3	TRBV5-1	.	few	TGCGCCAGCAGGAGGACTGGGACAGATACGCAGTATTTT	CASRRTGTDTQYF
TRBJ2-1	TRBV5-6	TRBD2	.	TGTGCCAGCAGCTTCGGGGGGGTCGAGCAGTTCTTC	CASSFGGVEQFF
TRBJ1-1	TRBV12-3/TRBV12-4	.	.	TGTGCCAGCAGTGTCATCAGATCCACTGAAGCTTTCTTT	CASSVIRSTEAFF
TRBJ1-2	TRBV21-1	.	.	TGTGCCAGCAGCACCGGGGGGGGCGACTATGGCTACACCTTC	CASSTGGGDYGYTF
TRBJ2-5	TRBV7-9	.	.	TGTGCCAGCAGCTTAGCGGAGACGGTGAAAGAGACCCAGTACTTC	CASSLAETVKETQYF
TRBJ1-1	TRBV3-1/TRBV3-2	TRBD1	.	TGTGCCAGCAGCCACTTATCCGGGACAGGGGCTGATGCGGCTTTCTTT	CASSHLSGTGADAAFF
TRBJ2-1	TRBV5-1	TRBD2	.	TGCGCCAGCAGCCCAATAGCGGGTTTAAATGAGCAGTTCTTC	CASSPIAGLNEQFF
TRBJ2-1	TRBV7-9	.	.	TGTGCCAGCAGCTCCGACAACGGGGAGTTCTTC	CASSSDNGEFF
TRBJ1-1	TRBV5-1	TRBD1	few	TGCGCCAGCAGCAGGCACGGGACAGGGCTTGGGACTGAAGCTTTCTTT	CASSRHGTGLGTEAFF
TRBJ2-2	TRBV6-1	TRBD1	.	TGTGCCAGCAGTGAACCGGGACAGGGGGCCGGGGAGCTGTTTTTT	CASSEPGQGAGELFF
TRBJ2-4	TRBV15	TRBD1	once	TGTGCCACCAGCGTAAGGGGGCTGGGCAAAAACATTCAGTACTTC	CATSVRGLGKNIQYF
TRBJ1-2	TRBV28	.	.	TGTGCCAGCAGTCTGACTGGGACACCCTATGGCTACACCTTC	CASSLTGTPYGYTF
TRBJ2-2	TRBV11-3	.	.	TGTGCCAGCAGCTTAGAATATAACACCGGGGAGCTGTTTTTT	CASSLEYNTGELFF
TRBJ1-6	TRBV19	TRBD1	.	TGTGCCAGTAGGGGGACAGGGCAAGGGTCACCCCTCCACTTT	CASRGTGQGSPLHF